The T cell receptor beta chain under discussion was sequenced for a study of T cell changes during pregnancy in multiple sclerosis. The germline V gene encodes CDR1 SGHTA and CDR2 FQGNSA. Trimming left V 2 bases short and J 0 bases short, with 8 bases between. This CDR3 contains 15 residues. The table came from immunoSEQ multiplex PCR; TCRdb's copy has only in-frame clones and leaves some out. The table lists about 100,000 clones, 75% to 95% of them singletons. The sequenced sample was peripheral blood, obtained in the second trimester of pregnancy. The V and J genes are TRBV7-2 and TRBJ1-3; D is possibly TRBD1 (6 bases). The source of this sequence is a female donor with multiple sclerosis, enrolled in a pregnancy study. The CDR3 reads CASSLTGTSGNTIYF. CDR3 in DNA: TGTGCCAGCAGCTTAACAGGGACCTCTGGAAACACCATATATTTT.